This TCR beta chain was sequenced in a study of cytomegalovirus exposure and HLA in healthy donors. It was healthy bone marrow donors who served as donors. Study-wide results and limits: The study flagged fewer than 200 TCR beta chains as cytomegalovirus-associated. Follow-up analysis seemed to connect common viral pathogens with several of the most significant clusters identified. The presence/absence work took it that sequencing depth was about the same across donors.

This CDR3 region has 16 residues. Germline-derived CDR1 and CDR2 are SGHTA and FQGNSA. Trimming took 5 bases from V and 6 from J; bases not matched to a gene: 10. A multiplex PCR was run with 60 Vbeta primers and 13 Jbeta primers. Clones were read by immunoSEQ multiplex PCR, and TCRdb kept only the in-frame ones, dropping some. The table shows 100,000 to 150,000 clones, with roughly 86% occurring only once. With respect to this clone: Its antigen is still unknown.

The material sequenced was PBMCs. The rearrangement joins TRBV7-2 to TRBJ2-3, with 11 bases that match TRBD2. The TCR was taken from a man between 18 and 35 years old in good health and CMV-seronegative. CDR3 protein: CASSPMGLAVGDTQYF. The CDR3 nucleotides read TGTGCCAGCAGCCCCATGGGACTAGCGGTGGGGGATACGCAGTATTTT.